This T cell receptor (beta chain) was recovered during a study of vaccination effects on CD4 cells after COVID-19. Produced via immunoSEQ multiplex PCR; TCRdb's table is partial and in-frame only. The sample carries tens of thousands of clones, around 67% recorded once. The CDR3 is 13 amino acids. Germline CDR1 and CDR2: MNHEY and SVGAGI. V dropped 6 bases and J dropped 6 bases, with 12 bases sitting between them. Cells that had been cultured for roughly eleven days were the source of isolated CD4+ T cells. With respect to this clone: Its antigen is as yet unknown.

This clonotype was obtained from a human donor who received a COVID-19 vaccine. This chain links TRBV6-5 with TRBJ1-5; D perhaps matches TRBD1 (6 bases). Sequenced here: CD4+ T cells from PBMCs cultured without peptide, sampled before COVID-19 vaccination. In nucleotides, the CDR3 is TGTGCCAGCAGACAGGGTTTGAGTCAGCCCCAGCATTTT. It is translated as CASRQGLSQPQHF.